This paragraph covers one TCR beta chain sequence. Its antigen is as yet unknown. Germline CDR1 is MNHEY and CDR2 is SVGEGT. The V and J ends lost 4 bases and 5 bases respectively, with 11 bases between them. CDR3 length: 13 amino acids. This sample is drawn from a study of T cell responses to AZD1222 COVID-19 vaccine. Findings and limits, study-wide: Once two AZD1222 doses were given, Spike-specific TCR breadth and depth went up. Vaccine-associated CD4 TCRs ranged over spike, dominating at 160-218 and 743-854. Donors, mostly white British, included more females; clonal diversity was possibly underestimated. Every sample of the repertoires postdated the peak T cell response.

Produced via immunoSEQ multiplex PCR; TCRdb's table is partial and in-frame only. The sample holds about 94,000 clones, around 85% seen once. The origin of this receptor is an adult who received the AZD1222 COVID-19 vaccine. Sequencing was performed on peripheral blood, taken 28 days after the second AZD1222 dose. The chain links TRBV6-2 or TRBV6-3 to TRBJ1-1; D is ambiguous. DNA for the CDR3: TGTGCCAGCAGTTTTTTTCCAGGAACTGAAGCTTTCTTT. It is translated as CASSFFPGTEAFF.